Sequencing of this T cell receptor beta chain was carried out in a study of control samples from healthy donors and cancer patients. Profiled with immunoSEQ multiplex PCR; TCRdb holds only in-frame clones, not every one. The table includes around 230,000 clones, just under 95% detected once. The CDR3 contains 12 residues. V was cut by 8 bases and J by 5 bases, with 10 bases left in between. Germline CDR1 and CDR2: MNHEY and SMNVEV (reference sequence). The V and J genes are TRBV27 and TRBJ2-1; no definite D call. The clonotype originates from a man aged 50-60 years in good health. The sequenced sample consisted of blood. The CDR3 loop reads CASEGANNEQFF. The CDR3, as DNA: TGTGCCAGCGAAGGAGCAAACAATGAGCAGTTCTTC.